Sequencing of this TCR beta chain was carried out in a study of shared T cell receptors in the human thymus. From germline, CDR1 is SEHNR and CDR2 FQNEAQ (reference sequence). This CDR3 has 17 residues. The J segment lost 1 base and the V segment lost 5 bases, leaving 10 bases of the junction unmatched. The data were produced by immunoSEQ multiplex PCR, yet TCRdb's version contains in-frame clones alone and is incomplete. Here the sample spans roughly 700,000 clones, approximately 88% being singletons. The same specimen was also included in a second study, on human thymus T cells. This second report adds: Immunologically healthy infants in Finland undergoing congenital heart defect surgery were the donors. Corrective cardiac operations yielded the resected thymus tissue. V and J genes seemed to be used with bias in thymic and blood repertoires.

Specimen: thymocytes. This chain joins TRBV7-9 and TRBJ2-2, with 7 bases aligning to TRBD2. This clonotype originated in a boy under two years old with a congenital heart defect. DNA of the CDR3: TGTGCCAGCAGCCCCCCATTGGGGGAGGGGAACACCGGGGAGCTGTTTTTT. Translating gives CASSPPLGEGNTGELFF.